This T cell receptor (beta chain) was identified in a study of cytomegalovirus exposure and HLA in healthy donors. Findings and caveats of the study: Generally TCR sequences proved uncommon, though certain public TCRs appeared in numerous donors. In an earlier analysis, productive rearrangement rates for most beta V segments clustered near 87% or 30%. One cluster of highly shared sequence variants probably arose as a sequencing artifact.

This CDR3 is 18 amino acids long. Germline V gene lookup returns CDR1 SGHNT and CDR2 YENEEA. The J segment lost 4 bases and the V segment lost 1 base, leaving 10 bases of the junction unmatched. In the case of this clone: Its antigen is not identified.

It was with 60 Vbeta and 13 Jbeta primers that the PCR ran. Some clones are missing from TCRdb's copy, which holds only in-frame ones; the method was immunoSEQ multiplex PCR. This sample has more than 140,000 clones; about 75% occur once, and the top ten carry about 3.1%. The source is a man between 40 and 49 years old in good health and CMV-seronegative. The chain has TRBV11-3 and TRBJ2-1; 10 bases agree with TRBD1. The source material was PBMCs. The CDR3 here is CASSLGARTGGLYNEQFF. The CDR3 bases are TGTGCCAGCAGCTTAGGGGCCCGGACAGGGGGTCTATACAATGAGCAGTTCTTC.